Listed here are 20 T cell receptor beta chains from one sample, sequenced in a study of early T cells in non-severe SARS-CoV-2 infection. TCRdb itself ran the 5' RACE reads through MiXCR, one entry per CDR3 protein. Of 65,000 to 95,000 distinct CDR3 sequences listed, 11% to 15% are singletons. Sequencing input: whole blood. The receptors here all came from an adult who was a healthcare worker with PCR-confirmed SARS-CoV-2 infection or an uninfected control (not recorded which).

The genes are TRBV30 and TRBJ2-1, with 12 nucleotides matching TRBD2. V was pared by 5 bases and J by 7 bases, with 9 bases of the junction left unmatched. CDR1 and CDR2 (germline): GTSNPN, SVGIG (reference sequence). The CDR3 has 15 residues. The CDR3 here is CAWDPRLAGVNEQFF. The CDR3, as DNA: TGTGCCTGGGACCCTAGACTAGCGGGGGTAAATGAGCAGTTCTTC.

The V gene is TRBV11-2, the J gene TRBJ1-4; TRBD1 might be the D (5 bases). The ends were cut back, 5 bases at V and 3 bases at J, with 13 bases in the middle. The germline V gene has CDR1 SGHAT and CDR2 FQNNGV. CDR3 size: 15 residues. CDR3 amino acids: CASSPRGKANEKLFF. In DNA form, the CDR3 reads TGTGCCAGCAGCCCGCGGGGGAAGGCTAATGAAAAACTGTTTTTT.

This clonotype turned up a few times. V and J are TRBV28 and TRBJ2-1; TRBD1 matches at 7 bases. The CDR3 length is 14 residues. The trim removed 4 bases at V and 6 bases at J, leaving 6 bases unmatched. Germline V lookup: CDR1 MDHEN, CDR2 SYDVKM. CDR3 loop: CASSYMTGTNEQFF. In DNA form, the CDR3 reads TGTGCCAGCAGTTATATGACAGGGACCAATGAGCAGTTCTTC.

This chain joins TRBV9 and TRBJ2-3; D is perhaps TRBD1 (6 bases). Germline values: CDR1 SGDLS, CDR2 YYNGEE. CDR3 length: 14 amino acids. Trimming took off 4 bases at V and 6 bases at J, with 15 bases between the two ends. CDR3 amino acids: CASSMGHLLDTQYF. The DNA for the CDR3 is TGTGCCAGCAGCATGGGACACCTTTTGGATACGCAGTATTTT.

This clonotype has a handful of counts. The rearrangement uses TRBV20-1 and TRBJ1-1; 7 bases line up with TRBD1. Trimming removed 4 bases from V and 4 bases from J; junction bases left unmatched: 3. CDR3 length: 12 residues. The germline V gene has CDR1 DFQATT and CDR2 SNEGSKA (reference sequence). The DNA for the CDR3 is TGCAGTGCTACCGACAGGGCCACTGAAGCTTTCTTT. Its translation is CSATDRATEAFF.

This chain links TRBV6-5 with TRBJ2-7; 11 bases are shared with TRBD1. Germline V gene sequence: CDR1 MNHEY, CDR2 SVGAGI. V shed 5 bases, J shed 3 bases, and the junction held 6 bases outside the gene matches. The CDR3 sequence is 15 residues long. The CDR3 DNA reads TGTGCCAGCAGTGGGGGGACAGGGGGAAACTACGAGCAGTACTTC. Translating it yields CASSGGTGGNYEQYF.

The V call is TRBV28, the J call TRBJ2-2; D is possibly TRBD1 (5 bases). The CDR3 loop spans 14 amino acids. Germline loops: CDR1 MDHEN, CDR2 SYDVKM. The V gene lost 6 bases and the J gene lost 2 bases, with 10 bases spanning the gap. The CDR3 sequence is CASRRTRNTGELFF. CDR3 bases: TGTGCCAGCAGGAGGACAAGAAACACCGGGGAGCTGTTTTTT.

The CDR3 coding sequence is TGCGCCAGCAGCTTTGCGGGCTCCGGGGCCAACGTCCTGACTTTC. This gives the protein CASSFAGSGANVLTF. This rearrangement joins TRBV5-1 to TRBJ2-6; D is possibly TRBD2 (5 bases). Per germline, CDR1 SGHRS and CDR2 YFSETQ. This CDR3 has 15 residues. Trimming left V 2 bases short and J 4 bases short, with 10 bases between.

The rearrangement uses TRBV18 and TRBJ1-5; D is perhaps TRBD1 (5 bases). V was cut by 2 bases and J by 1 base, with 15 bases left in between. The CDR3 sequence is 17 residues long. Germline V lookup: CDR1 KGHSH, CDR2 LQKENI. CDR3 coding DNA: TGTGCCAGCTCACCAAACACAGGATTGGGGAGCAATCAGCCCCAGCATTTT. Encoded protein: CASSPNTGLGSNQPQHF.

A few counts support this clonotype. V is TRBV5-1 and J is TRBJ2-7, with D maybe TRBD1 (6 bases). The CDR3 extends over 14 amino acids. V shed 2 bases and J shed 4 bases, with 13 bases lying between them. CDR1 is SGHRS and CDR2 is YFSETQ in the germline V gene. CDR3 loop: CASSFSDRGYEQYF. The CDR3 DNA reads TGCGCCAGCAGCTTTTCGGACAGAGGATACGAGCAGTACTTC. Full variable domain (rest looked up from reference TRBV5-1 and TRBJ2-7): KAGVTQTPRYLIKTRGQQVTLSCSPISGHRSVSWYQQTPGQGLQFLFEYFSETQRNKGNFPGRFSGRQFSNSRSEMNVSTLELGDSALYLCASSFSDRGYEQYFGPGTRLTVT.

The chain joins TRBV19 to TRBJ1-5; TRBD1 agrees at 10 bases. J gave up 3 bases and V 10 bases, and 21 bases lay outside the gene matches. CDR1 LNHDA and CDR2 SQIVND come from the germline V gene (reference sequence). CDR3 length: 19 residues. CDR3 DNA: TGTGCCACCCTCGCCGGGACAGGGGACCGCTCTGCTTTCAATCAGCCCCAGCATTTT. This codes for CATLAGTGDRSAFNQPQHF. Based on the CDR3 plus reference TRBV19 and TRBJ1-5, the full variable domain is DGGITQSPKYLFRKEGQNVTLSCEQNLNHDAMYWYRQDPGQGLRLIYYSQIVNDFQKGDIAEGYSVSREKKESFPLTVTSAQKNPTAFYLCATLAGTGDRSAFNQPQHFGDGTRLSIL.

This clonotype was seen a few times. The V gene is TRBV28, the J gene TRBJ2-1; D ambiguous. CDR3 length: 15 amino acids. The germline CDR1 and CDR2 sequences are MDHEN and SYDVKM. Between the trimmed V and J ends, which lost 5 bases and 8 bases, there was a span of 19 bases. CDR3 nucleotides: TGTGCCAGCAGTACACCGGGTCTCGAGCACCATGAGCAGTTCTTC. This encodes CASSTPGLEHHEQFF.

This clonotype was seen repeatedly, ten times or more. The chain has TRBV6-1 and TRBJ2-5, with 7 bases fitting TRBD2. From germline, CDR1 is MNHNS and CDR2 SASEGT. V was clipped by 6 bases and J by 2 bases; unmatched bases: 6. The CDR3 spans 14 residues. The CDR3 protein is CASSPGLVQETQYF. Written as DNA, the CDR3 is TGTGCCAGCAGCCCCGGACTAGTTCAAGAGACCCAGTACTTC.

The rearrangement joins TRBV7-3 to TRBJ1-1; the D is unclear. Trimming removed 5 bases at V and 3 bases at J, with 10 bases between. This CDR3 spans 13 amino acids. Per germline, CDR1 SGHTA and CDR2 FQGTGA. Here the CDR3 reads CASSPTGYTEAFF. The DNA of the CDR3 is TGTGCCAGCAGCCCCACCGGGTACACTGAAGCTTTCTTT.

The V call is TRBV6-6, the J call TRBJ1-4; D not certain. This CDR3 is built from 14 residues. Trimming cost V 3 bases and J 7 bases, with 12 bases left between them. CDR1 is MNHNY and CDR2 is SVGAGI in the germline V gene (reference sequence). The CDR3 loop is CASSYTAEGEKLFF. The CDR3 region has the DNA TGTGCCAGCAGTTATACAGCCGAGGGTGAAAAACTGTTTTTT.

The chain employs TRBV7-2 and TRBJ2-2; 10 positions agree with TRBD1. CDR3 length equals 14 residues. J lost 9 bases, V lost 6 bases, and 7 bases had no gene match. Germline V gene lookup returns CDR1 SGHTA and CDR2 FQGNSA. CDR3 DNA sequence: TGTGCCAGCAGGCATGGGACAGGGGAATGGGAGCTGTTTTTT. Protein: CASRHGTGEWELFF.

This clonotype has ten or more counts. The gene calls are TRBV19 and TRBJ2-3, with 7 bases matching TRBD2. Looked up from germline, CDR1 is LNHDA and CDR2 is SQIVND (reference sequence). The CDR3 extends over 16 amino acids. V lost 6 bases, J lost 0 bases, and 9 bases stayed unmatched. DNA of the CDR3: TGTGCCAGTAGCGGACTCCGGGGGGATAGCACAGATACGCAGTATTTT. Its protein is CASSGLRGDSTDTQYF.

This clonotype was seen only a few times. This rearrangement joins TRBV7-9 to TRBJ2-4, with D perhaps matching TRBD1 or TRBD2 (5 bases each). Germline lookup yields CDR1 SEHNR and CDR2 FQNEAQ (reference sequence). There are 13 residues in the CDR3. V was shortened by 4 bases and J by 6 bases, with 10 bases between the two germline ends. The CDR3 region has the DNA TGTGCCAGCAGCTCCGGGGCTATAAACATTCAGTACTTC. It yields the protein CASSSGAINIQYF.

This clonotype showed up many times. The chain recombines TRBV6-1 with TRBJ1-1; D gene ambiguous. Germline V gene data show CDR1 as MNHNS and CDR2 as SASEGT. This CDR3 has 14 residues. V lost 7 bases and J lost 1, with 13 bases in between. The CDR3 nucleotides read TGTGCCAGCACCCCGGCCAGATCGAACACTGAAGCTTTCTTT. Its protein product is CASTPARSNTEAFF.

This clonotype was seen a few times. The chain uses TRBV6-1 and TRBJ2-1; D remains ambiguous. Looked up from germline, CDR1 is MNHNS and CDR2 is SASEGT. V lost 0 bases, J lost 9 bases, and 18 bases lay in between. The CDR3 sequence is 16 residues long. CDR3: CASSEAGNIRFGEQFF. In DNA, the CDR3 is TGTGCCAGCAGTGAAGCGGGGAATATTCGTTTTGGTGAGCAGTTCTTC.